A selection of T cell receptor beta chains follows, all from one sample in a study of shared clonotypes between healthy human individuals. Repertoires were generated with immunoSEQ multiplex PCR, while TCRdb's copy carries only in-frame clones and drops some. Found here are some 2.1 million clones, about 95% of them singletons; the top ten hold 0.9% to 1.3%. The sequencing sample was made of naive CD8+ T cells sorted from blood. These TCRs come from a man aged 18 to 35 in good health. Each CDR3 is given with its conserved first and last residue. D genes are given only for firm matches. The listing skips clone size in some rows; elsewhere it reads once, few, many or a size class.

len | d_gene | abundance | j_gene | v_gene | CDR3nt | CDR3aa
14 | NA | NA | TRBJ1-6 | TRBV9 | TGTGCCAGCGGCCAACAGGGATGGAATTCACCCCTCCACTTT | CASGQQGWNSPLHF
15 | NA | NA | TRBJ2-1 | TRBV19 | TGTGCCAGTAGTATAGAGCCCGGCGGCTACAATGAGCAGTTCTTC | CASSIEPGGYNEQFF
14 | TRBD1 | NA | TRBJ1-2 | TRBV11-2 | TGTGCCAGCAGCTTACCGGGGACAGCTTATGGCTACACCTTC | CASSLPGTAYGYTF
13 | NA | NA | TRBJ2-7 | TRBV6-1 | TGTGCCAGCAGTGAAGGGCCTAGCTACGAGCAGTACTTC | CASSEGPSYEQYF
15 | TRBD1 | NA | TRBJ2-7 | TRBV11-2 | TGTGCCAGCAGCTTAGGACAGGGAAGGGGCTACGAGCAGTACTTC | CASSLGQGRGYEQYF
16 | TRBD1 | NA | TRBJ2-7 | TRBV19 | TGTGCCAGTAGTACCAAATGGGACAGGGGTTCGTACGAGCAGTACTTC | CASSTKWDRGSYEQYF
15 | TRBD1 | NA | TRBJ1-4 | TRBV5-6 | TGTGCCAGCAGCTCCTACAGGGGCGGGAATGAAAAACTGTTTTTT | CASSSYRGGNEKLFF
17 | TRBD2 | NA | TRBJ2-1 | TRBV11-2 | TGTGCCAGCAGCTTAGCGGGGACTAGCGGGAGTATGAATGAGCAGTTCTTC | CASSLAGTSGSMNEQFF
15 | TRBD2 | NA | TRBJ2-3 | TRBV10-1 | TGCGCCAGCTCTAGCGGGAGGGCCGATTGGGATACGCAGTATTTT | CASSSGRADWDTQYF
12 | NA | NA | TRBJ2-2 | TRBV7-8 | TGTGCCAGCAGCTTAGCGCCCGGGGAGCTGTTTTTT | CASSLAPGELFF
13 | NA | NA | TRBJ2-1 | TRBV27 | TGTGCCAGCAGTACCGACAGATACAATGAGCAGTTCTTC | CASSTDRYNEQFF
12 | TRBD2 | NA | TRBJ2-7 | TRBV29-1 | TGCAGCGTTGTCGGGGGGTCCTACGAGCAGTACTTC | CSVVGGSYEQYF
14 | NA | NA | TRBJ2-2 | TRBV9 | TGTGCCAGCAGCGTAGGAGTTAACACCGGGGAGCTGTTTTTT | CASSVGVNTGELFF
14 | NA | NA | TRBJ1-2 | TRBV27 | TGTGCCAGCAGTCCGGTGGGACGGACACATGGCTACACCTTC | CASSPVGRTHGYTF
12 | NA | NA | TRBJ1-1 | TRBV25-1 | TGTGCCAGTACAAGGGTGGGGACTGAAGCTTTCTTT | CASTRVGTEAFF
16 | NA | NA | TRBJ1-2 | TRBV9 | TGTGCCAGCAGCGTCCCCAGGACGGGGTCTAACTATGGCTACACCTTC | CASSVPRTGSNYGYTF
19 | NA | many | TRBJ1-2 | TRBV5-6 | TGTGCCAGCAGCTTTCTAAGTATTTTGTTAGACAAGCCTAACTATGGCTACACCTTC | CASSFLSILLDKPNYGYTF
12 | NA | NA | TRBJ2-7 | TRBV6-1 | TGTGCCAGCAGTGAAGGGGGCAACGAGCAGTACTTC | CASSEGGNEQYF
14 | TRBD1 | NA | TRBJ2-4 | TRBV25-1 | TGTGCCAGCAGTAGGGACAGAATCAAAAACATTCAGTACTTC | CASSRDRIKNIQYF
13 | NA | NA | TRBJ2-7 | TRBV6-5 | TGTGCCAGCAGTTACGGCGGGACAGCCGAGCAGTACTTC | CASSYGGTAEQYF
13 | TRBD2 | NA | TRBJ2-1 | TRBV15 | TGTGCCACCACCGAGAGCGGGAGCAATGAGCAGTTCTTC | CATTESGSNEQFF
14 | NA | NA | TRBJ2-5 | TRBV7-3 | TGTGCCAGCAGCTTAGGACCGGGCGAAGAGACCCAGTACTTC | CASSLGPGEETQYF
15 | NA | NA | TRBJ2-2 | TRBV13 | TGTGCCAGCACAACCGGGGGGCAGGGGCCCGGGGAGCTGTTTTTT | CASTTGGQGPGELFF
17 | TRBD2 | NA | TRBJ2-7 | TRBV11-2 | TGTGCCAGCAGCTTAATTGTCCCTAGCGGGGGGACCTACGAGCAGTACTTC | CASSLIVPSGGTYEQYF